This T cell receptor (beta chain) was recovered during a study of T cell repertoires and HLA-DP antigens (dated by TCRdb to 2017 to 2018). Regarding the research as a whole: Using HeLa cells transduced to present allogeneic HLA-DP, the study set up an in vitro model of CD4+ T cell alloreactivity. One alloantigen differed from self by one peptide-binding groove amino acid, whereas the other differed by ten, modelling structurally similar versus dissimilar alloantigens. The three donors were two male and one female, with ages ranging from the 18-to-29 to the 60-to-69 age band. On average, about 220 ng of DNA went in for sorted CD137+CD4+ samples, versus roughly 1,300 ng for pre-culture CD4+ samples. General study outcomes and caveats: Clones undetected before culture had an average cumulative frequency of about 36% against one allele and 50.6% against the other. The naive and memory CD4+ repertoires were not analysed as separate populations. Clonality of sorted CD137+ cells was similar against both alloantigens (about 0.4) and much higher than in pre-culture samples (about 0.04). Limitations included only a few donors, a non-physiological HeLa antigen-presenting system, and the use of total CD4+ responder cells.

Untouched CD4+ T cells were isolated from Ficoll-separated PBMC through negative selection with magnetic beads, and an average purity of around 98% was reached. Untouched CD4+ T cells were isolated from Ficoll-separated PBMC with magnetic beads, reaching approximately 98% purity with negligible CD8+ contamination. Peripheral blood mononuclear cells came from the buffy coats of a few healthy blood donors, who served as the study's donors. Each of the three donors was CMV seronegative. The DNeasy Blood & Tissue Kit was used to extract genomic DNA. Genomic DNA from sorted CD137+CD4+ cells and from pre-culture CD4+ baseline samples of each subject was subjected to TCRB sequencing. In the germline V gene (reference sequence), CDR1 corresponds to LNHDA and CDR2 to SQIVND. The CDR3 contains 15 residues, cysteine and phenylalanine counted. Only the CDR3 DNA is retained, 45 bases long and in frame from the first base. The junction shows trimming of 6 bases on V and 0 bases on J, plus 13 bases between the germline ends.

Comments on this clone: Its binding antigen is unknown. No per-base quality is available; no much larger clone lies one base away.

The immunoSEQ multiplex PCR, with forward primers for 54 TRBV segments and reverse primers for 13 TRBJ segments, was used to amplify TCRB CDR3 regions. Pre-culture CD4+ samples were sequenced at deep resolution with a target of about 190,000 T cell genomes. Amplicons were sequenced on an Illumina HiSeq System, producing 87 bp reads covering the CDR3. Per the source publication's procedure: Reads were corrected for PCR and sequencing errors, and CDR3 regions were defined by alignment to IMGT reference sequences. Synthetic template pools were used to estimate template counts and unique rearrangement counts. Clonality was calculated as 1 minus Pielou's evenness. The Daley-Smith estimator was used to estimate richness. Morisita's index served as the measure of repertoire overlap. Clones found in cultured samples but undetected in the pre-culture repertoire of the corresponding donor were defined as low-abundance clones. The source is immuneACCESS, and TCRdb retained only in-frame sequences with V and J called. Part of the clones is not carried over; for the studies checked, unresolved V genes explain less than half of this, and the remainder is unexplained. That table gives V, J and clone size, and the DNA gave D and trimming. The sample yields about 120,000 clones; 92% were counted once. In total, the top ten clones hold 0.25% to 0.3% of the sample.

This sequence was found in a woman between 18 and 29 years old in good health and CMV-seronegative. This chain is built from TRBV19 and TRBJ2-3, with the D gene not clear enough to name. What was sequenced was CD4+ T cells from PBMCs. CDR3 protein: CASSETSISTDTQYF. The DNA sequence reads TGTGCCAGTAGCGAAACCAGTATTAGCACAGATACGCAGTATTTT.